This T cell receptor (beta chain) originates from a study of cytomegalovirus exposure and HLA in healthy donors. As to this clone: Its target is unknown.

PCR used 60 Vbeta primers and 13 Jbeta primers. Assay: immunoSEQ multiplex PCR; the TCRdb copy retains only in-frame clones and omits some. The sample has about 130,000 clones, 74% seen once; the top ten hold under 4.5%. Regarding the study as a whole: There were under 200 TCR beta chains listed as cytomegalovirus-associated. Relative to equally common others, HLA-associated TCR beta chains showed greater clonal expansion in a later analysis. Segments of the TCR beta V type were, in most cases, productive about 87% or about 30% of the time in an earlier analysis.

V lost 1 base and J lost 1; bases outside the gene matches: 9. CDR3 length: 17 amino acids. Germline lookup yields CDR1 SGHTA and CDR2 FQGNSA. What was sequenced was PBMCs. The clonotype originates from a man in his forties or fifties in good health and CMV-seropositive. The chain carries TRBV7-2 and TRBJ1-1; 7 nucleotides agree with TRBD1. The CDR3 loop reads CASSLGRGRGANTEAFF. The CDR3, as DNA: TGTGCCAGCAGCTTAGGTCGAGGCAGGGGGGCGAACACTGAAGCTTTCTTT.